Each of the 12 T cell receptor beta chains below was sequenced from the same sample in a study of OX40 agonist ivuxolimab in advanced cancers. The method was immunoSEQ multiplex PCR; TCRdb's version includes in-frame clones alone and lacks a portion of them. The data show some 30,000 clones, about 73% seen once. The specimen was CD4+ or CD8+ T cells sorted from blood, collected in a trial of the OX40 agonist ivuxolimab. These receptor sequences come from an adult with an advanced solid tumor such as melanoma, head and neck, liver or kidney cancer.

J is TRBJ1-5 and V is TRBV6-1; TRBD1 matches 7 bases. CDR1 is MNHNS and CDR2 is SASEGT in the germline V gene. This CDR3 is built from 14 residues. The ends lost 7 bases at V and 4 bases at J; junction bases unmatched: 7. The CDR3, as DNA: TGTGCCAGCAATACCCCAGGGGGGAATCAGCCCCAGCATTTT. Residues: CASNTPGGNQPQHF.

This chain joins TRBV14 and TRBJ2-7; 9 bases map to TRBD1. Germline assignment: CDR1 SGHDN and CDR2 FVKESK. The CDR3 loop spans 15 amino acids. Trimming at V came to 3 bases and at J to 4 bases, leaving 7 bases not matched to a gene. The CDR3: CASSHTGTGSYEQYF. CDR3 DNA: TGTGCCAGCAGCCATACCGGGACAGGGAGTTACGAGCAGTACTTC.

This clone was seen only a few times. The CDR3 loop reads CASGTGGTDTQYF. The CDR3 nucleotides read TGTGCCAGCGGGACAGGGGGCACAGATACGCAGTATTTT. The J gene is TRBJ2-3, the V gene TRBV11-1; 10 bases are a match to TRBD1. This CDR3 is 13 amino acids long. Germline V gene data show CDR1 as SGHAT and CDR2 as FQDESV (reference sequence). V shed 8 bases, J shed 1 base, and the junction held 0 bases outside the gene matches. Full variable domain (outside the CDR3, taken from reference TRBV11-1 and TRBJ2-3): EAEVAQSPRYKITEKSQAVAFWCDPISGHATLYWYRQILGQGPELLVQFQDESVVDDSQLPKDRFSAERLKGVDSTLKIQPAELGDSAMYLCASGTGGTDTQYFGPGTRLTVL.

This rearrangement joins TRBV28 to TRBJ1-1, with 8 bases matching TRBD1. V lost 6 bases, J lost 7 bases, and 10 bases stayed unmatched. This CDR3 region has 14 residues. In germline, CDR1 is MDHEN, CDR2 SYDVKM. CDR3 coding DNA: TGTGCCAGCAGGACCTCCCGGGACAGGTTTGAAGCTTTCTTT. Amino acids: CASRTSRDRFEAFF. Supplemented by reference TRBV28 and TRBJ1-1, the full variable domain reads DVKVTQSSRYLVKRTGEKVFLECVQDMDHENMFWYRQDPGLGLRLIYFSYDVKMKEKGDIPEGYSVSREKKERFSLILESASTNQTSMYLCASRTSRDRFEAFFGQGTRLTVV.

This chain connects TRBV6-1 to TRBJ1-5; TRBD1 is a possible D gene (6 bases). The CDR3 is 14 amino acids. Germline values: CDR1 MNHNS, CDR2 SASEGT. Trimming cost V 6 bases and J 3 bases, with 12 bases left between them. CDR3 in amino acids: CASRARGDNQPQHF. CDR3 DNA sequence: TGTGCCAGCAGAGCGAGGGGGGACAATCAGCCCCAGCATTTT.

The chain links TRBV27 to TRBJ2-7; D is possibly TRBD1 or TRBD2 (5 bases each). Germline CDR1 and CDR2: MNHEY and SMNVEV (reference sequence). CDR3 size: 13 residues. V shed 2 bases and J shed 8 bases, with 13 bases lying between them. This chain's CDR3 is CASSLSPWDQQYF. DNA of the CDR3: TGTGCCAGCAGTTTAAGCCCCTGGGACCAGCAGTACTTC.

CDR3 loop: CASSLRLNNEKLFF. Written as DNA, the CDR3 is TGTGCCAGCAGCTTACGTCTTAACAATGAAAAACTGTTTTTT. The chain couples TRBV7-8 to TRBJ1-4; D not certain. CDR3 size: 14 residues. Trimming removed 2 bases at V and 5 bases at J, with 9 bases between. The germline V gene has CDR1 SGHVS and CDR2 FQNEAQ.

The chain combines TRBV21-1 with TRBJ2-5; the D segment call TRBD2 is taken from the table without a DNA check. TRBV21-1 is labeled a pseudogene. The CDR3 has 18 residues. This chain's CDR3 is CASSKIGPMGGRGETQYF. The CDR3 region has the DNA TGTGCCAGCAGCAAAATAGGGCCGATGGGGGGGCGGGGGGAGACCCAGTACTTC.

The rearrangement links TRBV4-1 to TRBJ2-2; D not certain. Germline V gene lookup returns CDR1 MGHRA and CDR2 YSYEKL. Trimming pared 1 base from V and 3 bases from J, leaving 15 bases between. CDR3 length: 17 residues. This CDR3 reads CASSQVDMGFYTGELFF. As DNA, the CDR3 is TGCGCCAGCAGCCAAGTTGACATGGGGTTTTACACCGGGGAGCTGTTTTTT.

This chain links TRBV5-4 with TRBJ1-6; D not certain. Trimming left V 2 bases short and J 8 bases short, with 11 bases between. The CDR3 covers 14 residues. Looked up from germline, CDR1 is SGHNT and CDR2 is YYREEE (reference sequence). CDR3 DNA: TGTGCCAGCAGCTTACAAGGAACCTATTCACCCCTCCACTTT. Protein: CASSLQGTYSPLHF.

This chain connects TRBV5-1 to TRBJ2-1; D is uncertain. V lost 0 bases, J lost 5 bases, and 9 bases lay in between. CDR1 SGHRS and CDR2 YFSETQ come from the germline V gene. CDR3 length: 14 residues. The CDR3 reads CASSLAQPNNEQFF. CDR3 nucleotide sequence: TGCGCCAGCAGCTTGGCCCAGCCCAACAATGAGCAGTTCTTC.

This clone was found a few times. J is TRBJ2-6 and V is TRBV28, with 10 bases lining up with TRBD1. This CDR3 region has 17 residues. Germline V gene sequence: CDR1 MDHEN, CDR2 SYDVKM. Germline trimming cut 6 bases from V and 4 bases from J; bases unmatched to any gene: 9. CDR3 nucleotide sequence: TGTGCCAGCAGCCGTCCCGGGACAGGGGTCGGGGCCAACGTCCTGACTTTC. Amino acids: CASSRPGTGVGANVLTF.